Described below is a single T cell receptor beta chain sequence and its context. This entry is derived from a study of blood T cell repertoires in COVID-19. CDR3 size: 13 residues. Deletions cut 1 base from V and 3 bases from J, with 7 bases between. Germline V gene sequence: CDR1 SGHRS, CDR2 YFSETQ. As originally analysed: Reference gene primer amplification gave estimated nucleated cell counts. Generated by immunoSEQ multiplex PCR, the TCRdb table keeps only in-frame clones and is missing some. Clonal size and the V and J genes are those of that table, whereas D and trimming came from the DNA. The sample has 310,000 or so clones, about nine tenths seen once. Cohort allocation depended upon clinical history that participants reported. Donors in Cohort 3 counted as recovered after two negative PCRs, clearance, or symptom resolution.

Sequencing was carried out using PBMCs or T cells enriched from blood (not recorded which). The J gene is TRBJ1-1, the V gene TRBV5-1; perhaps TRBD1 as D (5 bases). The sequence derives from a woman aged 18-35 years who had recovered from COVID-19. The CDR3 sequence: CASSLTGDTEAFF. Here the CDR3 DNA reads TGCGCCAGCAGCTTGACGGGGGACACTGAAGCTTTCTTT.